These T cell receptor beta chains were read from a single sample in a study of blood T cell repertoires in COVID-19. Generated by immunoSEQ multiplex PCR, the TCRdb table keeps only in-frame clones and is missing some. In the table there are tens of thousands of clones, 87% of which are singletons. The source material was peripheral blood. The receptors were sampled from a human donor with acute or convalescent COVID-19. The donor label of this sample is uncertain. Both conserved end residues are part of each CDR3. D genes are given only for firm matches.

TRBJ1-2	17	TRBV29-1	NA	CSVGPSPLPPGDYGYTF
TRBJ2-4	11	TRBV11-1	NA	CASSLRGIQYF
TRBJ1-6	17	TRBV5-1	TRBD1	CASSLESTGQGVSPLHF
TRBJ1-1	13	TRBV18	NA	CASSPSGFAEAFF
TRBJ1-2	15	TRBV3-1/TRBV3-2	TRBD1	CASSQVLKGGGGYTF
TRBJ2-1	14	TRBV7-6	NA	CASSLGWSGGEQFF
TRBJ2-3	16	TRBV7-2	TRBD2	CASSPQELAGQDTQYF
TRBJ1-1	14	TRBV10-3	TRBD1	CAIRTGGSGAEAFF
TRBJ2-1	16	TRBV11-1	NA	CASSYEFGLAIREQFF
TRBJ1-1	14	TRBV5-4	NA	CASSLEEINTEAFF
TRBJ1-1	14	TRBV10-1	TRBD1	CASSLSGQGTPAFF
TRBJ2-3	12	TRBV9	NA	CASSRAGDTQYF
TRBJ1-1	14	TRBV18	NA	CASSPWGGNTEAFF
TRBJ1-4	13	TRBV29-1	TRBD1	CSVAAGTGEKLFF
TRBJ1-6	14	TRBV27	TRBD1	CASSQDREESPLHF
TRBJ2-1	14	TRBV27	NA	CASSLGGGKYEQFF
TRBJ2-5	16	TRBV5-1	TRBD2	CASSSDLAGGSETQYF
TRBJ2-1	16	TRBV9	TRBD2	CASSGELASPYNEQFF
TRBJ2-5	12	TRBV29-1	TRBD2	CSVGASGETQYF
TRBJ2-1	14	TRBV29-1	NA	CSVDVTGQRREQFF
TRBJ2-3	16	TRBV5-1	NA	CASSLGLDLDTDTQYF
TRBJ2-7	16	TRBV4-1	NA	CASSQEYPAGSYEQYF
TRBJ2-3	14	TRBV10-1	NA	CASSDFSGPDTQYF
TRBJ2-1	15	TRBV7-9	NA	CASSLDLNSYNEQFF
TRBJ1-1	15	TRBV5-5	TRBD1	CASRQTGGTSTEAFF
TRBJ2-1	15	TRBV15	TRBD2	CATSAGTSGYNEQFF
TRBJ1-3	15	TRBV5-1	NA	CASSLGQYSGNTIYF
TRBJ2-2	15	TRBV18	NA	CASSPLTENTGELFF
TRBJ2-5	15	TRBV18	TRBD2	CASSPPGLAVETQYF
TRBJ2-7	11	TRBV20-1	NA	CSARLAYEQYF
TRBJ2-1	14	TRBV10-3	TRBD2	CAAAAGVALDEQFF
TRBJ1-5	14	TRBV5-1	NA	CASSLEGNNQPQHF
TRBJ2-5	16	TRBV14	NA	CASSQVVGGPAKTQYF
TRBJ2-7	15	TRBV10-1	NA	CASSDPPSGTYEQYF
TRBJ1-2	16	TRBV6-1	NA	CASSEWRSRPNYGYTF
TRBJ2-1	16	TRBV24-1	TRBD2	CATSEWTSGSYNEQFF
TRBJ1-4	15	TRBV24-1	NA	CATSDSQGQAEKLFF
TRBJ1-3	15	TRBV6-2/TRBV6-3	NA	CASSLLGSSGNTIYF
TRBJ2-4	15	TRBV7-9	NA	CASSQNTLAKNIQYF